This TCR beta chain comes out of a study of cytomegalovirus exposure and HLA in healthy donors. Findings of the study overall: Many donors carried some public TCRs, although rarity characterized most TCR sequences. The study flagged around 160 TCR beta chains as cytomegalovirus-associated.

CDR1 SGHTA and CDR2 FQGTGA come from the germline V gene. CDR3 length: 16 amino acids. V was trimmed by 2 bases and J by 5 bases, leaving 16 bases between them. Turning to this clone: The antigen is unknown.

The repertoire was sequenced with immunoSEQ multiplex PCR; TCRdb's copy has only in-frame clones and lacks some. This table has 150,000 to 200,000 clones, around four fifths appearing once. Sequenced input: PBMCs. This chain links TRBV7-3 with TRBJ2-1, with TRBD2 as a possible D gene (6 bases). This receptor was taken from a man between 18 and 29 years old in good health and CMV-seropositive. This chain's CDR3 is CASSLYGGGGNNEQFF. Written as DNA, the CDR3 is TGTGCCAGCAGCTTATATGGGGGAGGAGGGAACAATGAGCAGTTCTTC.